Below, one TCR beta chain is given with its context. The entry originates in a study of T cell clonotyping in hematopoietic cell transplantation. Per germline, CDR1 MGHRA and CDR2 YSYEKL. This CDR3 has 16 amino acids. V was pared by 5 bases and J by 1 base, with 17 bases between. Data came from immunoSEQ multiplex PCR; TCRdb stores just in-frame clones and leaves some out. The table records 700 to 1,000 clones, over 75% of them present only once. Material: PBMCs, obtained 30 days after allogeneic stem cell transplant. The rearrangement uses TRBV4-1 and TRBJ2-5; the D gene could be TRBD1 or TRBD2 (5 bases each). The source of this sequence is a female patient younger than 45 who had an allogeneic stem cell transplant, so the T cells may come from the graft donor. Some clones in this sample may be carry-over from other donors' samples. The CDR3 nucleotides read TGCGCCAGCAGCGGGAAGGGACGGGATATCCAAGAGACCCAGTACTTC. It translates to CASSGKGRDIQETQYF.